This is a list of T cell receptor beta chains from one sample in a study of cytotoxic CD8 clonotypes in ibrutinib-treated CLL. Repertoires were generated with immunoSEQ multiplex PCR, while TCRdb's copy carries only in-frame clones and drops some. The data contain more than 110,000 clones, around 93% of them seen just once; the ten biggest clones take up 10% to 11%. Sequences were derived from PBMCs, sampled after 12 months of ibrutinib treatment. The receptors stem from a human donor with chronic lymphocytic leukemia. Each CDR3 is given with its conserved first and last residue. Each record gives: clone size, J gene, D gene, V gene, CDR3 DNA, CDR3 protein. A D gene is named only where the DNA matches it firmly. Size values are once, few and many counts, or a class for expanded clones, and some rows have none.

>NA|TRBJ2-1|TRBD2|TRBV11-2
TGTGCCAGCAGCAAACGAACTAGCGGGGCCTACAATGAGCAGTTCTTC
CASSKRTSGAYNEQFF
>once|TRBJ2-1|TRBD2|TRBV7-3
TGTGCCAGCAGCTTTACGGGTCTAGCGGGCCGATACAATGAGCAGTTCTTC
CASSFTGLAGRYNEQFF
>NA|TRBJ1-1|TRBD1|TRBV7-9
TGTGCCAGCAGCCAGACAGGGAGTTTATTCACTGAAGCTTTCTTT
CASSQTGSLFTEAFF
>NA|TRBJ1-2|TRBD1|TRBV29-1
TGCAGCGTTGAAGCTCGGGGACAGTCCGATCGGGGTGGCTACACCTTC
CSVEARGQSDRGGYTF
>NA|TRBJ2-2|NA|TRBV7-7
TGTGCTAGCAGCCAGGCAGTAGCAAACACCGGGGAGCTGTTTTTT
CASSQAVANTGELFF
>NA|TRBJ2-2|NA|TRBV7-9
TGTGCCATCGGCGGAACCGCGCTGAACACCGGGGAGCTGTTTTTT
CAIGGTALNTGELFF
>NA|TRBJ2-7|NA|TRBV28
TGTGCCAGCAGTGTAAGCTTCGACGAGCAGTACTTC
CASSVSFDEQYF
>NA|TRBJ2-3|TRBD1|TRBV7-9
TGTGCCAGCAGCTCCGGGGACAGCCGCACAGATACGCAGTATTTT
CASSSGDSRTDTQYF
>NA|TRBJ2-1|TRBD1|TRBV27
TGTGCCAGCAGTGAATACAGGGGGCAACTGGCCTACAATGAGCAGTTCTTC
CASSEYRGQLAYNEQFF
>NA|TRBJ2-7|TRBD2|TRBV7-3
TGTGCCAGCAGCAAGGCGGGAGAGTCTGTTTACGAGCAGTACTTC
CASSKAGESVYEQYF
>NA|TRBJ2-7|TRBD2|TRBV5-1
TGCGCCAGCAGCGTTAGCGGGAGAACCTACGAGCAGTACTTC
CASSVSGRTYEQYF
>NA|TRBJ1-2|NA|TRBV29-1
TGCAGCGTTGAAGATTGGGGGAACTATGGCTACACCTTC
CSVEDWGNYGYTF
>NA|TRBJ1-4|NA|TRBV7-9
TGTGCCAGCAGCTCGACCTCCTTTGGACAGCCTTCAACTAATGAAAAACTGTTTTTT
CASSSTSFGQPSTNEKLFF
>NA|TRBJ2-2|TRBD2|TRBV9
TGTGCCAGCAGCGCCCAGGAGCTAGCGGGCGGCGGGGAGCTGTTTTTT
CASSAQELAGGGELFF
>NA|TRBJ1-1|NA|TRBV19
TGTGCCACGGGGGGCTGGGGGAACACTGAAGCTTTCTTT
CATGGWGNTEAFF
>NA|TRBJ2-5|NA|TRBV5-4
TGTGCCAGCAGCTCCGACGGGATCGCGGGCGAGACCCAGTACTTC
CASSSDGIAGETQYF
>NA|TRBJ1-2|NA|TRBV5-1
TGCGCCAGCAGCTTTACCTCTACAAAGGAGAACTATGGCTACACCTTC
CASSFTSTKENYGYTF
>NA|TRBJ1-1|TRBD1|TRBV7-3
TGTGCCAGCAGCCCCACAGGGGGCGGAAGCACTGAAGCTTTCTTT
CASSPTGGGSTEAFF
>NA|TRBJ2-1|TRBD2|TRBV27
TGTGCCAGCAGTTTACCCCCGGGACTAGCGAGATACAATGAGCAGTTCTTC
CASSLPPGLARYNEQFF
>NA|TRBJ1-1|TRBD1|TRBV29-1
TGCAGCGCCACACAGGGGGCATCCGGAAACACTGAAGCTTTCTTT
CSATQGASGNTEAFF
>NA|TRBJ2-5|NA|TRBV30
TGTGCCTGGTCCGCAGAGGGCCGAGAGACCCAGTACTTC
CAWSAEGRETQYF
>NA|TRBJ2-7|NA|TRBV6-5
TGTGCCAGCAGTTACTCGTCTAGCGCCCCCTACGAGCAGTACTTC
CASSYSSSAPYEQYF
>NA|TRBJ2-7|TRBD2|TRBV7-3
TGTGCCAGCAGCTTTGGTAGCGGGAGCGGAGAGCAGTACTTC
CASSFGSGSGEQYF
>NA|TRBJ2-1|NA|TRBV30
TGTGCCTGGAGTTCCCCGATCTCGCAGTTCTTC
CAWSSPISQFF
>NA|TRBJ2-7|TRBD2|TRBV27
TGTGCCAGCAGTTTTATTGGGGGAGGGACCTACGAGCAGTACTTC
CASSFIGGGTYEQYF
>NA|TRBJ1-1|NA|TRBV9
TGTGCCAGCAGCGAAGCCGGTGATACTGAAGCTTTCTTT
CASSEAGDTEAFF
>once|TRBJ2-6|NA|TRBV4-1
TGCGCCAGCAGCCAAGATAAGGTTCGATCAGCCTCTGGGGCCAACGTCCTGACTTTC
CASSQDKVRSASGANVLTF
>NA|TRBJ2-1|TRBD2|TRBV29-1
TGCAGCGTTGAGACTAGCGGGAGCTCCTACAATGAGCAGTTCTTC
CSVETSGSSYNEQFF
>NA|TRBJ2-1|TRBD2|TRBV7-2
TGTGCCAGCAGCTTAGGACTAGCGGGAGTTGATGAGCAGTTCTTC
CASSLGLAGVDEQFF
>NA|TRBJ2-7|NA|TRBV30
TGTGCCTCCCAAGGGGGTACCTACGAGCAGTACTTC
CASQGGTYEQYF
>NA|TRBJ1-1|TRBD1|TRBV25-1
TGTGCCAGCACCCCCGGGACAGGGCTAGTACCTTTCTTT
CASTPGTGLVPFF
>once|TRBJ2-5|NA|TRBV29-1
TGCAGCGTCTCTAGCTTAGAATTAGAGACCCAGTACTTC
CSVSSLELETQYF
>NA|TRBJ2-3|NA|TRBV10-3
TGTGCCATCAGTGAGTCCAAGGGATTTGCAACAGATACGCAGTATTTT
CAISESKGFATDTQYF
>NA|TRBJ1-5|NA|TRBV5-6
TGTGCCAGCAGCTTGTTCGAAAATAGCAATCAGCCCCAGCATTTT
CASSLFENSNQPQHF
>NA|TRBJ2-1|NA|TRBV27
TGTGCCAGTCGGTGGGCAGGAAGAGTCAATGAGCAGTTCTTC
CASRWAGRVNEQFF
>once|TRBJ2-5|TRBD2|TRBV25-1
TGTGCCAGCAGTGGGGGGGGTAAAATGGAGACCCAGTACTTC
CASSGGGKMETQYF
>NA|TRBJ2-3|TRBD1|TRBV27
TGTGCCAGCAGAAGACAGGGCCCGGACGAATATGATACGCAGTATTTT
CASRRQGPDEYDTQYF
>NA|TRBJ2-2|NA|TRBV11-2
TGTGCCAGCAGCCTCCCTGGGGCGAACACCGGGGAGCTGTTTTTT
CASSLPGANTGELFF